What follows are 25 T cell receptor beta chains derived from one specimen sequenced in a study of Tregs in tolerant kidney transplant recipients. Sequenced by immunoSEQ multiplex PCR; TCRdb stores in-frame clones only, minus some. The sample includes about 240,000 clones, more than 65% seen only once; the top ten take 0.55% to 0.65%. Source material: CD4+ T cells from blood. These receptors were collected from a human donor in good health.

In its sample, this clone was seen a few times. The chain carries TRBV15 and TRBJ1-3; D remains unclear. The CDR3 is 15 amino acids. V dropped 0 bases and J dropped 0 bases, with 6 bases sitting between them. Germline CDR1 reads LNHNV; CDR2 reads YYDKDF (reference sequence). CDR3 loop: CATSRDPGSGNTIYF. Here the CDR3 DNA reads TGTGCCACCAGCAGAGATCCGGGCTCTGGAAACACCATATATTTT.

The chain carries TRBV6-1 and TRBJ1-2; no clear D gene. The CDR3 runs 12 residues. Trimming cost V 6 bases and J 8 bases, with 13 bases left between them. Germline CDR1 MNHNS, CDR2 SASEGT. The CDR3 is CASRGPSYGYTF. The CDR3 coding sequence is TGTGCCAGCAGAGGCCCAAGTTACGGCTACACCTTC.

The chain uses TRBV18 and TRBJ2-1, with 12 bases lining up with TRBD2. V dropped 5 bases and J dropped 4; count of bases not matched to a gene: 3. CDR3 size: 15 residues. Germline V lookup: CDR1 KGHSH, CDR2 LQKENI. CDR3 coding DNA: TGTGCCAGCTCAGAGCTAGCGGGAGGGTACAATGAGCAGTTCTTC. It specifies CASSELAGGYNEQFF.

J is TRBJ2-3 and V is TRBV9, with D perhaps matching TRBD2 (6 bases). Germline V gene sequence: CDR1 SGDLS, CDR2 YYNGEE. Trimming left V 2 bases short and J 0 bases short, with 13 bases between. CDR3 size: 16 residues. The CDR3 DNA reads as TGTGCCAGCAGCGTGGAGGGCGGGATTAGCACAGATACGCAGTATTTT. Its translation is CASSVEGGISTDTQYF. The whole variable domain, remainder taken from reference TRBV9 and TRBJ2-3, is DSGVTQTPKHLITATGQRVTLRCSPRSGDLSVYWYQQSLDQGLQFLIQYYNGEERAKGNILERFSAQQFPDLHSELNLSSLELGDSALYFCASSVEGGISTDTQYFGPGTRLTVL.

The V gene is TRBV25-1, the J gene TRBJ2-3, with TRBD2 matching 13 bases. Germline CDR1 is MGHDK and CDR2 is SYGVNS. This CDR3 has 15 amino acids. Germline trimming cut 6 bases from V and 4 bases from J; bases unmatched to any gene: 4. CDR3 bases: TGTGCCAGCAGCGGACTAGCGGGGGCGGCAGATACGCAGTATTTT. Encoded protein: CASSGLAGAADTQYF.

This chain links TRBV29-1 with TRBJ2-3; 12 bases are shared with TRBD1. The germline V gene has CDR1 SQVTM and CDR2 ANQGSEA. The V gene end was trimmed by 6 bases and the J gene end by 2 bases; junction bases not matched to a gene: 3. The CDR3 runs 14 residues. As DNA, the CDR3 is TGCAGCGTGGGACAGGGGGCCTACACAGATACGCAGTATTTT. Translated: CSVGQGAYTDTQYF.

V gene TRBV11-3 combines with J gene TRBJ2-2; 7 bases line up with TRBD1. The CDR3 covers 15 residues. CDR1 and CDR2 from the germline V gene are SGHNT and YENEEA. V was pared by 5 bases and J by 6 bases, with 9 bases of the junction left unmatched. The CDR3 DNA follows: TGTGCCAGCAGCGCAAACAGGGGTCCCGCCGGGGAGCTGTTTTTT. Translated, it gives CASSANRGPAGELFF.

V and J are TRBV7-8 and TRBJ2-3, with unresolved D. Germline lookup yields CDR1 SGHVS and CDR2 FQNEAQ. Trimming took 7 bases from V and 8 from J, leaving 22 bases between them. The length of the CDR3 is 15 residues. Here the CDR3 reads CASIPGRLLPGTQYF. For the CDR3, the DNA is TGTGCCAGCATCCCCGGCCGTCTCCTACCCGGTACGCAGTATTTT.

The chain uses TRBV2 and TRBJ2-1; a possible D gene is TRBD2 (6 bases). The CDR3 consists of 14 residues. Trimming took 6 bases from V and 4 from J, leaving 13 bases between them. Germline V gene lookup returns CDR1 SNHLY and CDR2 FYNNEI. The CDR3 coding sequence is TGTGCCAGCAGCATGTACGGGAGTTACAATGAGCAGTTCTTC. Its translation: CASSMYGSYNEQFF.

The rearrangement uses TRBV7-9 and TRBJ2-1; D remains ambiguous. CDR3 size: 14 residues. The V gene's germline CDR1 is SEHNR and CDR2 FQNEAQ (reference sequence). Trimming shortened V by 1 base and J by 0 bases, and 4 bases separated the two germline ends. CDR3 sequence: CASSLEFSYNEQFF. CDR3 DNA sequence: TGTGCCAGCAGCTTAGAGTTCTCCTACAATGAGCAGTTCTTC.

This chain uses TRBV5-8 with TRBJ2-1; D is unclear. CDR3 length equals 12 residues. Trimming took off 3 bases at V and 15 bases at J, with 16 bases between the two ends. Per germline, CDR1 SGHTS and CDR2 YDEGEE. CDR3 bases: TGTGCCAGCAGCTCCCCCCGTGGGCTCAGGTTCTTC. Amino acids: CASSSPRGLRFF.

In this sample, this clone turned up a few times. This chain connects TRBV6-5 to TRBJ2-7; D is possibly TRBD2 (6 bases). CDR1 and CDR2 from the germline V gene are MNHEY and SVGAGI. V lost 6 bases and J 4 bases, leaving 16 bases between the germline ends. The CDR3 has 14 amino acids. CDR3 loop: CASSLGGSGYEQYF. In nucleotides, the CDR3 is TGTGCCAGCAGCTTGGGGGGATCGGGATACGAGCAGTACTTC.

CDR3 sequence: CASSLSLFNTGELFF. In DNA, the CDR3 is TGTGCCAGCAGCTTGTCTCTATTTAACACCGGGGAGCTGTTTTTT. The genes are TRBV5-4 and TRBJ2-2; D remains ambiguous. CDR1 SGHNT and CDR2 YYREEE come from the germline V gene (reference sequence). CDR3 length equals 15 residues. Trimming pared 1 base from V and 2 bases from J, leaving 9 bases between.

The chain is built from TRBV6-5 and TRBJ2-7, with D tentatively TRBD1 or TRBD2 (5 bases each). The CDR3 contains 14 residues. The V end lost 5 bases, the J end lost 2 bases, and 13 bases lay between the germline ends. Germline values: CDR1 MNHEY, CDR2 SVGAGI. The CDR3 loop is CASSERDGTYEQYF. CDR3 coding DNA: TGTGCCAGCAGTGAACGGGACGGGACCTACGAGCAGTACTTC.

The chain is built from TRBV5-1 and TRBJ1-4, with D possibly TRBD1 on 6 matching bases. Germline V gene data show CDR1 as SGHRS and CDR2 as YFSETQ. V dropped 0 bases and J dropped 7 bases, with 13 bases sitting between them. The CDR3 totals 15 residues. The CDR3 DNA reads TGCGCCAGCAGCTTGGCCCAGGGGAAGAGTGAAAAACTGTTTTTT. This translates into CASSLAQGKSEKLFF.

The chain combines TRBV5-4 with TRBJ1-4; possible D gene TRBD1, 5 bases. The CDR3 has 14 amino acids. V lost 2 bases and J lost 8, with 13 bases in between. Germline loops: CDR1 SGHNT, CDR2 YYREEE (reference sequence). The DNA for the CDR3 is TGTGCCAGCAGCTTTGGCCAGGGTGCGGAAAAACTGTTTTTT. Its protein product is CASSFGQGAEKLFF.

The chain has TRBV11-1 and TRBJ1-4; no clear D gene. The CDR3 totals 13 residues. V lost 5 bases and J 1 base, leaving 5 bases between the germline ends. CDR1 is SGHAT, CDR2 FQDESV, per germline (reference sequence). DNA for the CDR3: TGTGCCAGCAGCCCGAAAACTAATGAAAAACTGTTTTTT. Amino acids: CASSPKTNEKLFF.

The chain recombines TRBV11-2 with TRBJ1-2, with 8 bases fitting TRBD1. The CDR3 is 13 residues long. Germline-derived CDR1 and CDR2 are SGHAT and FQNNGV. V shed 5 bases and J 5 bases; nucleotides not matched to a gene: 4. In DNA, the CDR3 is TGTGCCAGCAGCGGCCGGACAGGGTATGGCTACACCTTC. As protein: CASSGRTGYGYTF.

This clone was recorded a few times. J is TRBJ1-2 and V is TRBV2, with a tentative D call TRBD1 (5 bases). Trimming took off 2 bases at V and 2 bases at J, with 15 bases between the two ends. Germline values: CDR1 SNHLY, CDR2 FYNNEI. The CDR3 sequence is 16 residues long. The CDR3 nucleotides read TGTGCCAGCAGTGAAACTCGCTCAGGGAGGAACTATGGCTACACCTTC. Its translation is CASSETRSGRNYGYTF.

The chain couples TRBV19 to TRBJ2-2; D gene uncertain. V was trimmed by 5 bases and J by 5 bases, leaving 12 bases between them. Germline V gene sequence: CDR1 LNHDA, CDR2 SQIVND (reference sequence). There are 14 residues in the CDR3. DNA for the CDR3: TGTGCCAGTAGTCTTATACATGGAACCGGGGAGCTGTTTTTT. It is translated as CASSLIHGTGELFF.

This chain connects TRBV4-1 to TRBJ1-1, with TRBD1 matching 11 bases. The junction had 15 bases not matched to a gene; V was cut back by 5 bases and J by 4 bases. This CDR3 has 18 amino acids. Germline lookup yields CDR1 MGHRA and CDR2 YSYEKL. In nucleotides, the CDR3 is TGCGCCAGCAGCAGCAACCCGGACAGGGGGCAGCGGAGCACTGAAGCTTTCTTT. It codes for CASSSNPDRGQRSTEAFF.

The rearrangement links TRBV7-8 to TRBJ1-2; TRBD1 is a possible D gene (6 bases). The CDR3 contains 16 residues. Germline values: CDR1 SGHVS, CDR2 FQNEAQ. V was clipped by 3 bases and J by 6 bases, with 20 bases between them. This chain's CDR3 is CASSFANREIWNGYTF. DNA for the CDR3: TGTGCCAGCAGCTTTGCGAACAGGGAAATATGGAATGGCTACACCTTC.

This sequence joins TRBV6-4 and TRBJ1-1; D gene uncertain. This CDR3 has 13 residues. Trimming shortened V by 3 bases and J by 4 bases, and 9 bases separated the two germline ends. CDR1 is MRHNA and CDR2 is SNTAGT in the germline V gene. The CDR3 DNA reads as TGTGCCAGCAGTGAAAGGGTGGGCACTGAAGCTTTCTTT. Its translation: CASSERVGTEAFF.

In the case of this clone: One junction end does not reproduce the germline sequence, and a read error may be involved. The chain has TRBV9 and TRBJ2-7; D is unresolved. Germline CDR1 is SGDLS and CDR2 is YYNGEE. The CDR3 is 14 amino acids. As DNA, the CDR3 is TGTGCCAGCAGCCCTCCGGGTCCCTCCTACAAGCAGTACTTC. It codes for CASSPPGPSYKQYF.

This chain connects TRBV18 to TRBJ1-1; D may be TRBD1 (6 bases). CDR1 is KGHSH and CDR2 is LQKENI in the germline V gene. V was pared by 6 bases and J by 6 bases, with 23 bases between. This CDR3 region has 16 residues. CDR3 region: CASSPNWGREGAEAFF. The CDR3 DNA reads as TGTGCCAGCTCCCCCAACTGGGGGCGCGAAGGGGCTGAAGCTTTCTTT.